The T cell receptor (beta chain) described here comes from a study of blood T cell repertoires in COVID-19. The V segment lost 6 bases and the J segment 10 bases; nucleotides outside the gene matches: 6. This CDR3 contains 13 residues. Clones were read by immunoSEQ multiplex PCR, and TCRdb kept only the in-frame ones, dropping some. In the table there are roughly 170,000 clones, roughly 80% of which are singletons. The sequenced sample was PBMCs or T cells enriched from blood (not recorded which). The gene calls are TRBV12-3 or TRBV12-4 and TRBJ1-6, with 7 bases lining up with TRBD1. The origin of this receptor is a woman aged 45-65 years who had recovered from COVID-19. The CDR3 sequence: CASSHRGNSPLHF. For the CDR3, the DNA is TGTGCCAGCAGCCACAGGGGAAACTCACCCCTCCACTTT.